This T cell receptor beta chain was observed in a study of beta chain features in type 1 diabetes. Whole-study context: Summed over all samples, the examined sorted cells came to 100 million to 130 million.

Trimming took off 6 bases at V and 6 bases at J, with 9 bases between the two ends. This CDR3 contains 13 residues. CDR1 MNHEY and CDR2 SVGAGI come from the germline V gene. This clone was seen a few times. All of the isolated RNA was reverse transcribed, so expressed TCRB transcripts were sequenced. Generated by immunoSEQ multiplex PCR, the TCRdb table keeps only in-frame clones and is missing some. Of over 120,000 clones listed, about a tenth were seen once; the top ten hold approximately 0.68%. The sequence derives from a man between 18 and 35 years old in good health. The V gene is TRBV6-5, the J gene TRBJ1-6; D perhaps matches TRBD1 (5 bases). Sequenced input: central memory CD4+ T cells from blood. In DNA, the CDR3 is TGTGCCAGCAGGGGCCAGGGTAATTCACCCCTCCACTTT. It encodes CASRGQGNSPLHF.